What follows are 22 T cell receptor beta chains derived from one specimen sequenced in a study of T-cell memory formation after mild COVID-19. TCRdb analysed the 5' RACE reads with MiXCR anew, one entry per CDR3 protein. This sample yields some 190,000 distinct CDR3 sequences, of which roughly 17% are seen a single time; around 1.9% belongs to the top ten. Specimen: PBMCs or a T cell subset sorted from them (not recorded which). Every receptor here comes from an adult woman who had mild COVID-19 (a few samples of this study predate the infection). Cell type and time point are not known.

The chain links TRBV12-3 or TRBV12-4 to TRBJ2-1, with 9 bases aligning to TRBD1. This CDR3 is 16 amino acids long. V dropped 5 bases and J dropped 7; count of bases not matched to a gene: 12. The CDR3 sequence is CASSAYRGQGGNEQFF. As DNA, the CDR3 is TGTGCCAGCAGTGCGTACAGGGGGCAAGGAGGAAATGAGCAGTTCTTC.

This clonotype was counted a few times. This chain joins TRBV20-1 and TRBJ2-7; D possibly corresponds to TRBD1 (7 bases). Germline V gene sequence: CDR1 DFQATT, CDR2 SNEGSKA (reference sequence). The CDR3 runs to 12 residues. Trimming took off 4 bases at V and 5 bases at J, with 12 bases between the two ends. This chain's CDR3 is CSATGGGDEQYF. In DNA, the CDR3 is TGCAGTGCTACAGGGGGAGGCGACGAGCAGTACTTC.

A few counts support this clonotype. The CDR3 sequence: CASSQDKLAGTEQYF. Here the CDR3 DNA reads TGCGCCAGCAGCCAAGATAAACTAGCGGGAACCGAGCAGTACTTC. The chain recombines TRBV4-3 with TRBJ2-7, with TRBD2 matching 10 bases. In germline, CDR1 is LGHNA, CDR2 YSLEER. CDR3 size: 15 residues. V shed 0 bases and J 6 bases; nucleotides not matched to a gene: 5.

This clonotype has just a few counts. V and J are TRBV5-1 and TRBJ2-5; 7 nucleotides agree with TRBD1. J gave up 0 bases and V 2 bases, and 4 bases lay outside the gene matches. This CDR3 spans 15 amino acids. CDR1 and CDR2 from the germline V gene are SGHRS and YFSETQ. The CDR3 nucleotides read TGCGCCAGCAGCTTCGGGACAGCCAACCAAGAGACCCAGTACTTC. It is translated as CASSFGTANQETQYF.

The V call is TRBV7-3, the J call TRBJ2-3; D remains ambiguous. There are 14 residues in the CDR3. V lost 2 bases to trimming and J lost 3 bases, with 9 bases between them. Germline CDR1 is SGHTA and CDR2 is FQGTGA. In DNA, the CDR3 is TGTGCCAGCAGCTTACGGTCCCGAACAGATACGCAGTATTTT. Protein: CASSLRSRTDTQYF.

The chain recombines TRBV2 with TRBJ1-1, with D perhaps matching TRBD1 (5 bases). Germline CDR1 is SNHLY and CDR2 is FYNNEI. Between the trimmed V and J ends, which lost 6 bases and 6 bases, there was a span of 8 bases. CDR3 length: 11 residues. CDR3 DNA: TGTGCCAGCAGGGGACTTGCTGAAGCTTTCTTT. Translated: CASRGLAEAFF.

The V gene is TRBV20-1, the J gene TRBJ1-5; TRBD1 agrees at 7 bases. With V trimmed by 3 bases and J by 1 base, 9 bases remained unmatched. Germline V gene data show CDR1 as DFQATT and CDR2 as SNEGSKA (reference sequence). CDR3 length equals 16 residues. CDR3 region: CSARALDRASNQPQHF. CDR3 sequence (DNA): TGCAGTGCTAGGGCACTAGACAGGGCAAGCAATCAGCCCCAGCATTTT.

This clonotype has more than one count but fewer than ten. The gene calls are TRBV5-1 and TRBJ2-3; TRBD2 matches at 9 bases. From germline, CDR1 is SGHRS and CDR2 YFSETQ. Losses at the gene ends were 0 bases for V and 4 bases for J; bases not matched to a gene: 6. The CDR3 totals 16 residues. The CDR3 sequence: CASSLGGSGSPDTQYF. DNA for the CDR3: TGCGCCAGCAGCTTGGGAGGTAGCGGGAGCCCAGATACGCAGTATTTT.

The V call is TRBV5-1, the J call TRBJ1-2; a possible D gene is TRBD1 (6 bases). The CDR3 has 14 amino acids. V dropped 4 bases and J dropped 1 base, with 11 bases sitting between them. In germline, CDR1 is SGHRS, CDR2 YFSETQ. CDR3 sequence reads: CASSAYRDNYGYTF. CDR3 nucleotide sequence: TGCGCCAGCAGCGCATACAGGGATAACTATGGCTACACCTTC.

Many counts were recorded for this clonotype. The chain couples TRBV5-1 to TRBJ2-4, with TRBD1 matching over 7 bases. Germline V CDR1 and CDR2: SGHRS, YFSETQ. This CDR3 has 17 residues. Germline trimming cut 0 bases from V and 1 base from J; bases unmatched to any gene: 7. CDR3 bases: TGCGCCAGCAGCTTGGGAGGTGGGACAGTCGCCAAAAACATTCAGTACTTC. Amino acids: CASSLGGGTVAKNIQYF.

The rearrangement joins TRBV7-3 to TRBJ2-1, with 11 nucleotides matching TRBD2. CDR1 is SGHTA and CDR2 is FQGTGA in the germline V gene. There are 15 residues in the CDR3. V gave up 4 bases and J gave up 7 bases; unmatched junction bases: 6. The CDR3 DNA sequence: TGTGCCAGCAGCTCAAGTCTAGCGGGAGGTAATGAGCAGTTCTTC. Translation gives CASSSSLAGGNEQFF.

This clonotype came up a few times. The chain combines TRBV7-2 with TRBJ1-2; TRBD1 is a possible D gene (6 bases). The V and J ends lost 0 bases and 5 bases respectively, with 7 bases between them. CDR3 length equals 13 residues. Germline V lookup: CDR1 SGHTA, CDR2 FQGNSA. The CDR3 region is CASSLAQGYGYTF. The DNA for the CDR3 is TGTGCCAGCAGCTTAGCGCAGGGGTATGGCTACACCTTC.

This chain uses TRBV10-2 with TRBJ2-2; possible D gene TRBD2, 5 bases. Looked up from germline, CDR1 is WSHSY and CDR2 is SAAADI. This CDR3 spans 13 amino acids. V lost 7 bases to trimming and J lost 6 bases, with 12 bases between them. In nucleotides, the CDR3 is TGCGCCAGCACCCCTAAGCGGCCCGGGGAGCTGTTTTTT. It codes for CASTPKRPGELFF.

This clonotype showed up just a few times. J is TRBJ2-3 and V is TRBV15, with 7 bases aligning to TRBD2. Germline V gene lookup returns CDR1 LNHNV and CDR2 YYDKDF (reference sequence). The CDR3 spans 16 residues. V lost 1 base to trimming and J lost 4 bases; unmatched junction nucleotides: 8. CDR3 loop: CATSRVRGGPSDTQYF. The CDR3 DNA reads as TGTGCCACCAGCAGAGTGAGGGGAGGGCCATCAGATACGCAGTATTTT.

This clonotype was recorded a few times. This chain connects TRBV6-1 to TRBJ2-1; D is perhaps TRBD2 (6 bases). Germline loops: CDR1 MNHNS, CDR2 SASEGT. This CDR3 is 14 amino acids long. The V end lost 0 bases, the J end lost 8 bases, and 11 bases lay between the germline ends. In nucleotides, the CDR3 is TGTGCCAGCAGTGAAGCGGGGGGAAGGGATGAGCAGTTCTTC. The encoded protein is CASSEAGGRDEQFF.

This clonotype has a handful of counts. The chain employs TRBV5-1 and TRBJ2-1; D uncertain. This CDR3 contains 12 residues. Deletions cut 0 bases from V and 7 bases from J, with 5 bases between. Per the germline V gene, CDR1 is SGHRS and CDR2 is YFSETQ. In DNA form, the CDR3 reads TGCGCCAGCAGCTTGGAAGCAAATGAGCAGTTCTTC. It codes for CASSLEANEQFF.

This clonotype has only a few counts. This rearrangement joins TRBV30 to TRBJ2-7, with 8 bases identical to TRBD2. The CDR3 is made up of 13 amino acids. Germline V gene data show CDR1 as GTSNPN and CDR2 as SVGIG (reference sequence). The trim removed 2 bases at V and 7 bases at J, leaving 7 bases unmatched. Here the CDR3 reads CAWSLAGGGEQYF. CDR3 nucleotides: TGTGCCTGGAGTCTCGCGGGGGGCGGAGAGCAGTACTTC.

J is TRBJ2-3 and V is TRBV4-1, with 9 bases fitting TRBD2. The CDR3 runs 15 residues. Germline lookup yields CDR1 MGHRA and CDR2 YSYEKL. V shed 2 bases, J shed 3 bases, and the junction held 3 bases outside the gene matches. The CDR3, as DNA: TGCGCCAGCAGCCAACTTGGACTAGCGACAGATACGCAGTATTTT. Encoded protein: CASSQLGLATDTQYF.

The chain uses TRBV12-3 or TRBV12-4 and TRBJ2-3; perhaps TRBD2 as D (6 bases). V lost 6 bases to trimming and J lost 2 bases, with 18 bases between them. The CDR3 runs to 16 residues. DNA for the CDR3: TGTGCCAGCAGACCCCGCCCCCGGGACTCCACAGATACGCAGTATTTT. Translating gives CASRPRPRDSTDTQYF.

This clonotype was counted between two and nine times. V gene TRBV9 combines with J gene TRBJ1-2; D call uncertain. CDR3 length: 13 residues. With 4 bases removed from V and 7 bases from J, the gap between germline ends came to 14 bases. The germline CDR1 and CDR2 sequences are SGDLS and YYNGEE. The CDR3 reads CASSLASMGGYTF. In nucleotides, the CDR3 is TGTGCCAGCAGCCTGGCTAGTATGGGTGGCTACACCTTC.

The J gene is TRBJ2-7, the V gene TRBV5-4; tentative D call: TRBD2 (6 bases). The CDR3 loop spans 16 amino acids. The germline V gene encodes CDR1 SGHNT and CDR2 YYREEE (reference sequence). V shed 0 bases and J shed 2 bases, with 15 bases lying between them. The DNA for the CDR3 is TGTGCCAGCAGCTTGGCCGGCGAGCGGGCCCCCTACGAGCAGTACTTC. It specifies CASSLAGERAPYEQYF.

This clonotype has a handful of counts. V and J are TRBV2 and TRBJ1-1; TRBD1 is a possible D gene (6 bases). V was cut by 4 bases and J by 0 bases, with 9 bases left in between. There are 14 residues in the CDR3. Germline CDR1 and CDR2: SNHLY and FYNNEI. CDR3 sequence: CASSAGTMNTEAFF. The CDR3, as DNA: TGTGCCAGCAGTGCGGGGACAATGAACACTGAAGCTTTCTTT.